These 20 T cell receptor beta chains were sequenced from one sample in a study of graft-versus-host responses after intestinal transplantation. TCRdb keeps only in-frame clones here, not all; method: immunoSEQ multiplex PCR. The data hold 93,000 or so clones, with 93% observed a single time. What these receptors recognize is not known. Specimen: unstimulated CD8+ T cells sorted from spleen or lymph node cells, collected before intestinal transplant. All receptors come from a human donor who received an intestinal transplant.

This chain joins TRBV9 and TRBJ1-1, with D unclear. Germline V gene sequence: CDR1 SGDLS, CDR2 YYNGEE. V lost 0 bases and J 8 bases, leaving 23 bases between the germline ends. The CDR3 is 17 residues long. CDR3 loop: CASSVEDLSISLPEAFF. The DNA of the CDR3 is TGTGCCAGCAGCGTAGAAGACCTCTCTATAAGTCTCCCCGAAGCTTTCTTT.

This chain links TRBV30 with TRBJ2-1; a weak D match, TRBD2 (7 bases). V lost 0 bases, J lost 8 bases, and 14 bases lay in between. CDR1 is GTSNPN and CDR2 is SVGIG in the germline V gene (reference sequence). The CDR3 has 14 amino acids. CDR3 DNA sequence: TGTGCCTGGAGTGTAGGGGGGGCGGCCCATGAGCAGTTCTTC. Encoded protein: CAWSVGGAAHEQFF.

This rearrangement joins TRBV7-9 to TRBJ2-5, with 11 bases that match TRBD1. The CDR3 totals 16 residues. The germline gives CDR1 SEHNR, CDR2 FQNEAQ (reference sequence). J gave up 0 bases and V 5 bases, and 5 bases lay outside the gene matches. The CDR3 DNA reads as TGTGCCAGCAGCGGGGGGACAGGGGGGCACCAAGAGACCCAGTACTTC. This translates into CASSGGTGGHQETQYF.

J is TRBJ2-1 and V is TRBV7-2, with TRBD2 matching over 9 bases. Germline V CDR1 and CDR2: SGHTA, FQGNSA. The length of the CDR3 is 15 residues. Losses at the gene ends were 2 bases for V and 8 bases for J; bases not matched to a gene: 7. This CDR3 is CASSLSASGVYEQFF. The CDR3 DNA is TGTGCCAGCAGCTTATCCGCTAGCGGGGTCTATGAGCAGTTCTTC.

The V call is TRBV6-5, the J call TRBJ2-1; D possibly corresponds to TRBD1 (5 bases). The CDR3 contains 14 residues. Germline V gives CDR1 MNHEY, CDR2 SVGAGI. Trimming left V 0 bases short and J 5 bases short, with 8 bases between. CDR3 DNA: TGTGCCAGCAGTTACTCGGGGCCGGACAATGAGCAGTTCTTC. Its protein product is CASSYSGPDNEQFF.

The V call is TRBV30, the J call TRBJ1-5; D is perhaps TRBD1 (5 bases). Germline CDR1 and CDR2: GTSNPN and SVGIG (reference sequence). Trimming pared 5 bases from V and 2 bases from J, leaving 13 bases between. The CDR3 is 14 amino acids. CDR3 in amino acids: CAWQGRAGNQPQHF. CDR3 sequence (DNA): TGTGCCTGGCAGGGCAGGGCGGGCAATCAGCCCCAGCATTTT.

This clone was counted a few times. This chain links TRBV7-9 with TRBJ1-2; D unresolved. The germline V gene has CDR1 SEHNR and CDR2 FQNEAQ (reference sequence). The V gene lost 5 bases and the J gene lost 4 bases, with 8 bases spanning the gap. The CDR3 covers 12 residues. CDR3 residues: CASSPRGYGYTF. CDR3 in DNA: TGTGCCAGCAGCCCCCGAGGCTATGGCTACACCTTC.

The chain carries TRBV11-1 and TRBJ2-1, with 8 bases fitting TRBD1. This CDR3 is 12 amino acids long. V lost 8 bases to trimming and J lost 7 bases; unmatched junction nucleotides: 4. The germline gives CDR1 SGHAT, CDR2 FQDESV (reference sequence). The CDR3 reads CASLNRGNEQFF. The DNA of the CDR3 is TGTGCCAGCCTAAACAGGGGGAATGAGCAGTTCTTC.

This clone has just one count. The CDR3 here is CASSETVTGSYEQYF. The CDR3 bases are TGTGCCAGCAGTGAGACGGTGACGGGGTCCTACGAGCAGTACTTC. This chain connects TRBV2 to TRBJ2-7; possible D gene TRBD2, 5 bases. The CDR3 is 15 residues long. Germline V gives CDR1 SNHLY, CDR2 FYNNEI. Trimming took off 3 bases at V and 1 base at J, with 13 bases between the two ends.

This clone came up a few times. The gene calls are TRBV6-1 and TRBJ1-1, with D hard to call. In germline, CDR1 is MNHNS, CDR2 SASEGT. The CDR3 runs to 13 residues. The V gene lost 7 bases and the J gene lost 2 bases, with 11 bases spanning the gap. The CDR3 is CASTDIINTEAFF. The DNA of the CDR3 is TGTGCCAGCACTGATATCATTAACACTGAAGCTTTCTTT.

The chain couples TRBV7-2 to TRBJ2-1; 7 bases align to TRBD1. V lost 5 bases, J lost 3 bases, and 7 bases stayed unmatched. The V gene's germline CDR1 is SGHTA and CDR2 FQGNSA. There are 15 residues in the CDR3. Here the CDR3 reads CASSPRQGFYNEQFF. For the CDR3, the DNA is TGTGCCAGCAGCCCCCGACAGGGATTCTACAATGAGCAGTTCTTC.

The chain joins TRBV7-9 to TRBJ1-4; no clear D. V lost 4 bases, J lost 8 bases, and 14 bases lay in between. Germline lookup yields CDR1 SEHNR and CDR2 FQNEAQ (reference sequence). The CDR3 sequence is 14 residues long. CDR3 amino acids: CASSSSLGGEKLFF. In DNA, the CDR3 is TGTGCCAGCAGCTCCAGTCTGGGTGGCGAAAAACTGTTTTTT.

This clone was recorded only once. The chain joins TRBV5-5 to TRBJ1-2; 9 nucleotides align to TRBD1. Trimming cost V 1 base and J 6 bases; bases outside gene matches: 13. Germline values: CDR1 SGHKS, CDR2 YYEKEE (reference sequence). The CDR3 is 17 amino acids. The CDR3 loop reads CASSLSGIDRGVDGYTF. The CDR3 DNA follows: TGTGCCAGCAGCTTGAGCGGAATAGACAGGGGGGTGGATGGCTACACCTTC.

The chain recombines TRBV19 with TRBJ2-7, with D possibly TRBD1 on 6 matching bases. The CDR3 spans 12 residues. In germline, CDR1 is LNHDA, CDR2 SQIVND (reference sequence). Trimming removed 4 bases from V and 4 bases from J, with 8 bases in between. CDR3: CASSNGQYEQYF. The CDR3 bases are TGTGCCAGTAGTAATGGACAGTACGAGCAGTACTTC.

The CDR3 loop reads CASSNQGYNSPLHF. CDR3 coding DNA: TGTGCCAGCAGTAACCAGGGGTACAATTCACCCCTCCACTTT. This sequence joins TRBV6-1 and TRBJ1-6, with D maybe TRBD1 (6 bases). Germline V gene data show CDR1 as MNHNS and CDR2 as SASEGT. CDR3 length equals 14 residues. The V and J ends lost 5 bases and 7 bases respectively, with 12 bases between them.

This chain links TRBV27 with TRBJ2-4, with D unresolved. From germline, CDR1 is MNHEY and CDR2 SMNVEV (reference sequence). The V end was cut by 0 bases, the J end by 9 bases, with 9 bases between. The CDR3 is 13 amino acids. CDR3 DNA: TGTGCCAGCAGTTTATCAAACCCGGGCATTCAGTACTTC. Translated, it gives CASSLSNPGIQYF.

The chain recombines TRBV7-9 with TRBJ2-2, with D unresolved. The V gene lost 0 bases and the J gene lost 0 bases, with 8 bases spanning the gap. The CDR3 sequence is 16 residues long. The germline V gene encodes CDR1 SEHNR and CDR2 FQNEAQ (reference sequence). DNA for the CDR3: TGTGCCAGCAGCTTAGCGCTAGGCACGAACACCGGGGAGCTGTTTTTT. Its protein product is CASSLALGTNTGELFF.

The chain recombines TRBV13 with TRBJ1-6; D might be TRBD1 (5 bases). V was pared by 7 bases and J by 0 bases, with 13 bases between. CDR3 length: 16 amino acids. Germline CDR1 PRHDT, CDR2 FYEKMQ (reference sequence). The CDR3 sequence is CASKEGRNSYNSPLHF. The CDR3 coding sequence is TGTGCCAGCAAAGAGGGGCGGAACTCCTATAATTCACCCCTCCACTTT.

This chain connects TRBV9 to TRBJ2-5, with TRBD1 matching 8 bases. Trimming at V came to 3 bases and at J to 5 bases, leaving 12 bases not matched to a gene. CDR3 size: 16 residues. Germline CDR1 and CDR2: SGDLS and YYNGEE. CDR3 nucleotides: TGTGCCAGCAGCGACTACGGACAGGGAGGTAGGGAGACCCAGTACTTC. This encodes CASSDYGQGGRETQYF.

As to this clone: The same CDR3 is also encoded by other DNA sequences in this sample. The V and J genes are TRBV7-2 and TRBJ2-1; the match to TRBD2 covers 13 bases. With V trimmed by 5 bases and J by 6 bases, 4 bases remained unmatched. The germline CDR1 and CDR2 sequences are SGHTA and FQGNSA. This CDR3 has 15 amino acids. CDR3 in DNA: TGTGCCAGCAGCCTACTAGCGGGGGGGCCCAATGAGCAGTTCTTC. Translating it yields CASSLLAGGPNEQFF.